Listed below are T cell receptor beta chains from one sample, sequenced in a study of radiotherapy plus CTLA-4 blockade in lung cancer. Sequencing was performed with immunoSEQ multiplex PCR; in TCRdb, only in-frame clones are kept and a portion is missing. The sample lists 45,000 to 55,000 clones, approximately 86% occurring once. The source was peripheral blood, collected from a patient treated with radiotherapy plus ipilimumab. The source of these receptors is a human donor with non-small cell lung cancer that progressed on radiotherapy plus ipilimumab. Some clones in this sample may be carry-over from other donors' samples. Both conserved end residues are trimmed from each CDR3.

j_gene,v_gene,CDR3aa
TRBJ2-3,TRBV2,ARGQSATDTQY
TRBJ2-3,TRBV27,ASSWGGTSTDTQY
TRBJ1-2,TRBV28,ASRQPGTGNNYGYT
TRBJ2-7,TRBV10-3,AAGLSGTGASTEQY
-,TRBV6-1,ASSEEAAGSYEQY
TRBJ2-7,TRBV7-8,ASSLWGETPY
TRBJ2-7,TRBV15,ATSRDRGEQY
TRBJ2-7,TRBV7-9,ASSFTSLSYEQY
TRBJ2-5,TRBV2,ASSGGGDETQY
TRBJ1-6,TRBV5-1,ASSLQGQEGSLLH
TRBJ2-7,TRBV4-1,ASSQGEDYFYEQY
TRBJ2-3,TRBV4-3,ASSQALLAGGDTQY
TRBJ1-2,TRBV5-1,ASTYREGHYGYT
TRBJ1-2,TRBV14,ASSRGQAAGYT
TRBJ2-1,TRBV4-3,ASSQVGAGRRNEQF
TRBJ1-4,TRBV6-4,ASSDGRRKTV
TRBJ1-1,TRBV27,ASSSRDETF
TRBJ2-5,TRBV9,ASSKVGEGETQY
TRBJ2-1,TRBV5-5,ASSRLDSYNEQF
TRBJ2-5,TRBV4-2,ASSRDAQETQY
TRBJ2-2,TRBV27,ASSLPGTSAAGELF
TRBJ2-7,TRBV6-5,ASSYSSAFAYEQY
TRBJ2-4,TRBV6-6,AASSRGTAKNIQY
TRBJ1-1,TRBV7-2,ASSLGPGERGAF
TRBJ2-7,TRBV2,ASSEGGSPSEQY
TRBJ2-7,TRBV5-8,ASSLVLAGGYEQY
TRBJ1-5,TRBV11-2,ASSPPRQGYSNQPQH
TRBJ1-5,TRBV19,ASSKGGQFNQPQH
TRBJ2-7,TRBV4-2,ASSQWALEDGGALEQY
TRBJ1-1,TRBV25-1,ASSELDRGRDTEAF
TRBJ2-7,TRBV19,ASSPRDGSQY
TRBJ1-2,TRBV5-6,ASTLGAGSYGYT
TRBJ2-2,TRBV5-1,ASRKRGQESTGELF
TRBJ2-1,TRBV5-1,ASSLGEAGDEQF
TRBJ2-1,TRBV7-2,ASSLGGGGSSYNEQF
TRBJ1-4,TRBV29-1,SAYSGGSDEKLF
TRBJ2-7,TRBV6-5,ASSYSTGQYEQY
TRBJ2-1,TRBV6-5,ASSYGQRYNEQF
TRBJ2-2,TRBV5-4,ASSIAGWNTGELF
TRBJ2-7,TRBV5-1,ASSFSSSGRQVEQY
TRBJ2-4,TRBV10-1,ASSRDRGKNIQY
TRBJ2-7,TRBV30,AWTGGGEQY
TRBJ2-3,TRBV13,ASSSGGGDTQY
TRBJ2-2,TRBV15,ATSRVGQGRRAGELF